The TCR beta chain under discussion was sequenced for a study of T cells in Graves' hyperthyroidism and ophthalmopathy. The CDR3 is made up of 15 amino acids. J lost 3 bases, V lost 3 bases, and 8 bases had no gene match. In germline, CDR1 is LNHDA, CDR2 SQIVND (reference sequence). Amplification targeted TCR beta CDR3 regions from RNA transcripts. With the HTBI primer set, the TCR CDR3 went through a first round of RT-PCR. TCRdb re-called the multiplex PCR reads through MiXCR, storing one row per CDR3 protein. The repertoire holds around 540,000 distinct CDR3 sequences, with 46% as singletons. The clonotype originates from a woman under 30 with Graves' hyperthyroidism. Input material: peripheral blood or thyroid tissue (not recorded which). V is TRBV19 and J is TRBJ2-7; 7 nucleotides line up with TRBD2. The CDR3 protein is CASSIPGRGGYEQYF. For the CDR3, the DNA is TGTGCCAGTAGTATCCCGGGGAGGGGAGGCTACGAGCAGTACTTC. Filled out from reference TRBV19 and TRBJ2-7, the complete variable domain reads DGGITQSPKYLFRKEGQNVTLSCEQNLNHDAMYWYRQDPGQGLRLIYYSQIVNDFQKGDIAEGYSVSREKKESFPLTVTSAQKNPTAFYLCASSIPGRGGYEQYFGPGTRLTVT.